This T cell receptor beta chain was observed in a study of beta chain features in type 1 diabetes. Study results and limitations: The study found fewer insertions and more deletions at VDJ junctions in type 1 diabetes patients.

Germline assignment: CDR1 SGHRS and CDR2 YFSETQ. There are 14 residues in the CDR3. The V end was cut by 4 bases, the J end by 4 bases, with 14 bases between. This clone has just a few counts. The target antigen is unknown. Sequenced material consisted of expressed TCRB transcripts (all of the isolated RNA was reverse transcribed). Naive, central memory and regulatory T cell samples averaged around 3.9 million reads. TCRdb's table, derived via immunoSEQ multiplex PCR, lists solely in-frame clones and lacks some. The table includes a few hundred thousand clones, over 13% detected once. Every single donor gave one heparinised blood draw, and these averaged approximately 100 mL.

The V call is TRBV5-1, the J call TRBJ1-2; possibly TRBD1 for D (5 bases). Sequencing input: naive CD4+ T cells from blood. This clonotype originated in a woman between 18 and 29 years old in good health. The CDR3 nucleotides are TGCGCCAGCAGCCTACAGAATACAGGCTATGGCTACACCTTC. Its translation is CASSLQNTGYGYTF.